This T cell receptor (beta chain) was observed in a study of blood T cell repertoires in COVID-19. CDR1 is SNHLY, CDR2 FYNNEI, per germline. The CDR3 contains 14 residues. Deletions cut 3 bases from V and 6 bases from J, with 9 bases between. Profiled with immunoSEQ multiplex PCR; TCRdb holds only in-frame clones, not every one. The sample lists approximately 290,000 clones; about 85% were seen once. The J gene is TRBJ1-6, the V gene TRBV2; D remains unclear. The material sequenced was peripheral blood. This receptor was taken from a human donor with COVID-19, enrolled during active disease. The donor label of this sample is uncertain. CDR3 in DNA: TGTGCCAGCAGTGACCAGACTCCTAATTCACCCCTCCACTTT. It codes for CASSDQTPNSPLHF.